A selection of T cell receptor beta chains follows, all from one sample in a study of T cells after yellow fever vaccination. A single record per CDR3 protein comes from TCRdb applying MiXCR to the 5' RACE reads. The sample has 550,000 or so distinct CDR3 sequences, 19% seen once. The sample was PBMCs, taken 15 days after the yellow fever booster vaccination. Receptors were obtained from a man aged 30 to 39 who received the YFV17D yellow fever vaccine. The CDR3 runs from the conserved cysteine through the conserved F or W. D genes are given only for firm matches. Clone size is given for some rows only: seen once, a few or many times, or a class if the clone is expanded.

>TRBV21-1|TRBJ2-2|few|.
CASSKPPAGINTGELFF
TGTGCCAGCAGCAAACCCCCAGCGGGAATCAACACCGGGGAGCTGTTTTTT
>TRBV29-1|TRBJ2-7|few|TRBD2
CSVEWAGAYEQYF
TGCAGCGTTGAATGGGCGGGGGCCTACGAGCAGTACTTC
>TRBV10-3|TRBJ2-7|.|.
CAISAALGMYEQYF
TGTGCCATCAGTGCGGCCCTTGGGATGTACGAGCAGTACTTC
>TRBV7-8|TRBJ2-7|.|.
CASSLWHKAGSYEQYF
TGTGCCAGCAGCTTATGGCATAAGGCGGGCTCCTACGAGCAGTACTTC
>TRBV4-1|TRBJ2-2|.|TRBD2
CASSQEGLAGGSPGELFF
TGCGCCAGCAGCCAAGAGGGCCTAGCGGGAGGGTCCCCCGGGGAGCTGTTTTTT
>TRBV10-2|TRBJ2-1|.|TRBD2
CASMDSGAYNEQFF
TGCGCCAGCATGGATAGCGGGGCGTACAATGAGCAGTTCTTC
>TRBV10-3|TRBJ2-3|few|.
CAINEGATDTQYF
TGTGCCATCAACGAAGGGGCTACAGATACGCAGTATTTT
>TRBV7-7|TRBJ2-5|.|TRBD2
CASSLGLAVGETQYF
TGTGCTAGCAGCTTAGGACTAGCGGTGGGAGAGACCCAGTACTTC
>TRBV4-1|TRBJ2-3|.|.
CASSQDFSQYF
TGCGCCAGCAGCCAAGATTTCTCGCAGTATTTT
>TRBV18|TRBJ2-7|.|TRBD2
CASSPPPSGRSYEQYF
TGTGCCAGCTCACCACCCCCTAGCGGGAGGTCCTACGAGCAGTACTTC
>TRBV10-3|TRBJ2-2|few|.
CASLNTNTGELFF
TGTGCCAGCTTGAATACGAACACCGGGGAGCTGTTTTTT
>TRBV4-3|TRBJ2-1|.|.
CASSQETEQFF
TGCGCCAGCAGCCAAGAAACTGAGCAGTTCTTC
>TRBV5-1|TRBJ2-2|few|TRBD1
CASTPGQGAIPGTGELFF
TGCGCCAGCACACCGGGACAGGGGGCGATTCCGGGAACCGGGGAGCTGTTTTTT
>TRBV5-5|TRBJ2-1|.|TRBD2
CASSLVWTSVTSYNEQFF
TGTGCCAGCAGCTTGGTATGGACTAGCGTGACCTCCTACAATGAGCAGTTCTTC
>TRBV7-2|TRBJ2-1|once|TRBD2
CASSLAGLAGAGQFF
TGTGCCAGCAGCTTAGCGGGACTAGCGGGAGCGGGGCAGTTCTTC
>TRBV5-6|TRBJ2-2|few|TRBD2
CASSAYTSGHRGGNTGELFF
TGTGCCAGCAGCGCCTATACTAGCGGCCACCGCGGCGGGAACACCGGGGAGCTGTTTTTT
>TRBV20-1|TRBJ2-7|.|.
CSARKGEASYEQYF
TGCAGTGCTAGAAAAGGGGAGGCCTCCTACGAGCAGTACTTC